This T cell receptor beta chain derives from a study of shared clonotypes between healthy human individuals. Adults of Caucasian background living in Nashville, Tennessee made up all donors. Libraries were prepared by immunoSEQ multiplex PCR; TCRdb keeps only in-frame clonotypes and omits some of them. Counted here are roughly 490,000 clones, 76% occurring once; the ten biggest clones make up around 13%. The V gene end was trimmed by 6 bases and the J gene end by 4 bases; junction bases not matched to a gene: 5. The CDR3 length is 14 residues. Germline V lookup: CDR1 KGHSH, CDR2 LQKENI. Sequenced: PBMCs. The source of this sequence is a woman aged 40 to 50 in good health. Some clones in this sample may be carry-over from other donors' samples. The genes are TRBV18 and TRBJ1-4, with TRBD1 identical over 7 bases. DNA for the CDR3: TGTGCCAGCTCCGAACAGGGGAATAATGAAAAACTGTTTTTT. Protein product: CASSEQGNNEKLFF.